This TCR beta chain was found in a study of blood T cell repertoires in COVID-19. Study-wide context: Sites in the United States, Italy and Spain provided acute and convalescent COVID-19 samples. Sample material is recorded as cDNA or gDNA derived from T cells, B-cell-depleted T cells, or PBMCs.

Study processing details: From reference gene primer amplification, estimates of nucleated cell counts were derived. Libraries were prepared by immunoSEQ multiplex PCR; TCRdb keeps only in-frame clonotypes and omits some of them. V and J calls plus clone size are reproduced from that table; the DNA served to infer D and trimming. The sample has more than 60,000 clones; around 90% are singletons. Between the trimmed V and J ends, which lost 8 bases and 0 bases, there was a span of 14 bases. Germline V CDR1 and CDR2: LNHDA, SQIVND (reference sequence). This CDR3 has 15 amino acids. This clonotype was obtained from a human donor in a cohort sampled during active COVID-19. The chain links TRBV19 to TRBJ1-5; D unclear. Sequenced material: peripheral blood. CDR3 sequence reads: CASQQTPYSNQPQHF. The CDR3 region has the DNA TGTGCCAGTCAACAGACGCCTTATAGCAATCAGCCCCAGCATTTT.